The 21 T cell receptor beta chains below all came from one sample that was sequenced in a study of cytomegalovirus exposure and HLA in healthy donors (dated by TCRdb to about 2017). Library preparation used the immunoSEQ multiplex PCR assay. For the multiplex PCR, a mixture combining 60 forward primers for TCR Vbeta segments and 13 reverse primers for TCR Jbeta segments was used. Here the immuneACCESS table is served through TCRdb, limited to in-frame sequences with V and J called. Missing clones are a known gap in these copies; in checked studies unresolved V genes cover under half, and the rest lacks a known reason. Within this sample are around 150,000 clones, with over 70% of them counted one time only. The ten most abundant clones make up about 5% of the sample. The sequenced sample consisted of PBMCs. The source is a man in his thirties or forties in good health and CMV-seropositive.

V and J are TRBV18 and TRBJ1-1; D is ambiguous. V was cut by 4 bases and J by 1 base, with 7 bases left in between. Germline-derived CDR1 and CDR2 are KGHSH and LQKENI. CDR3 size: 13 residues. In DNA form, the CDR3 reads TGTGCCAGCTCACGAGGCGGGAACACTGAAGCTTTCTTT. Translation gives CASSRGGNTEAFF.

The chain recombines TRBV19 with TRBJ1-5; TRBD1 matches 9 bases. CDR1 LNHDA and CDR2 SQIVND come from the germline V gene (reference sequence). J lost 1 base, V lost 4 bases, and 5 bases had no gene match. This CDR3 is 16 amino acids long. The CDR3, as DNA: TGTGCCAGTAGTACCTCACAGGGGGCCAGCAATCAGCCCCAGCATTTT. Translation: CASSTSQGASNQPQHF.

The chain uses TRBV28 and TRBJ1-5; D is perhaps TRBD1 (5 bases). This CDR3 comprises 17 residues. CDR1 MDHEN and CDR2 SYDVKM come from the germline V gene. The ends were cut back, 3 bases at V and 2 bases at J, with 17 bases in the middle. CDR3 in DNA: TGTGCCAGCAGTTTCCCCCCCAGGGCCGCGGGCAATCAGCCCCAGCATTTT. It translates to CASSFPPRAAGNQPQHF.

The CDR3 DNA sequence: TGTGCCAGCAGTTTGGACAGACCGAATCAGCCCCAGCATTTT. Its protein is CASSLDRPNQPQHF. The V gene is TRBV28, the J gene TRBJ1-5; perhaps TRBD1 as D (6 bases). Deletions cut 3 bases from V and 4 bases from J, with 10 bases between. The CDR3 has 14 residues. CDR1 and CDR2 from the germline V gene are MDHEN and SYDVKM. Looking up the rest from reference TRBV28 and TRBJ1-5 gives the full variable domain: DVKVTQSSRYLVKRTGEKVFLECVQDMDHENMFWYRQDPGLGLRLIYFSYDVKMKEKGDIPEGYSVSREKKERFSLILESASTNQTSMYLCASSLDRPNQPQHFGDGTRLSIL.

The chain joins TRBV4-2 to TRBJ2-2, with D possibly being TRBD2 (5 bases). This CDR3 has 17 amino acids. Germline lookup yields CDR1 LGHNA and CDR2 YNFKEQ. Trimming cost V 0 bases and J 0 bases, with 11 bases left between them. As DNA, the CDR3 is TGTGCCAGCAGCCAAGATTCAAGCGGTACGAACACCGGGGAGCTGTTTTTT. Amino acids: CASSQDSSGTNTGELFF.

This chain uses TRBV7-6 with TRBJ1-1; 7 bases fit TRBD1. The CDR3 is 14 residues long. Germline V gene lookup returns CDR1 SGHVS and CDR2 FNYEAQ. With V trimmed by 5 bases and J by 6 bases, 9 bases remained unmatched. CDR3 residues: CASSRTGKGAEAFF. In DNA, the CDR3 is TGTGCCAGCAGCAGGACAGGCAAGGGGGCTGAAGCTTTCTTT.

This clone has only a few counts. This rearrangement joins TRBV19 to TRBJ1-2; tentatively, D is TRBD1 (6 bases). This CDR3 contains 14 residues. The germline V and J ends were trimmed by 4 bases and 2 bases, with 11 bases remaining between them. Germline CDR1 is LNHDA and CDR2 is SQIVND (reference sequence). In nucleotides, the CDR3 is TGTGCCAGTAGTACACAGGGTCGGAACTATGGCTACACCTTC. Encoded protein: CASSTQGRNYGYTF. Together with reference TRBV19 and TRBJ1-2, the CDR3 gives the full variable domain: DGGITQSPKYLFRKEGQNVTLSCEQNLNHDAMYWYRQDPGQGLRLIYYSQIVNDFQKGDIAEGYSVSREKKESFPLTVTSAQKNPTAFYLCASSTQGRNYGYTFGSGTRLTVV.

The chain combines TRBV18 with TRBJ2-7, with 8 bases aligning to TRBD1. V lost 2 bases to trimming and J lost 6 bases; unmatched junction nucleotides: 18. Germline V gene sequence: CDR1 KGHSH, CDR2 LQKENI. The CDR3 is 18 residues long. The CDR3 coding sequence is TGTGCCAGCTCACCAAGTTGGAGGACAGGGAAGGTCTCCGGCGAGCAGTACTTC. It specifies CASSPSWRTGKVSGEQYF.

This chain uses TRBV27 with TRBJ2-5, with 9 bases identical to TRBD1. From germline, CDR1 is MNHEY and CDR2 SMNVEV (reference sequence). Trimming removed 6 bases from V and 7 bases from J; junction bases left unmatched: 6. This CDR3 has 13 amino acids. The CDR3 sequence: CASRRTGARTQYF. The CDR3 DNA reads as TGTGCCAGCAGGAGGACAGGGGCAAGGACCCAGTACTTC.

V and J are TRBV7-9 and TRBJ2-7, with D uncertain. The CDR3 extends over 12 amino acids. Per germline, CDR1 SEHNR and CDR2 FQNEAQ (reference sequence). V lost 5 bases and J 3 bases, leaving 8 bases between the germline ends. The DNA of the CDR3 is TGTGCCAGCAGCCCCCCTAGCTACGAGCAGTACTTC. Translated, it gives CASSPPSYEQYF. Variable domain in full (rest from reference TRBV7-9 and TRBJ2-7): DTGVSQNPRHKITKRGQNVTFRCDPISEHNRLYWYRQTLGQGPEFLTYFQNEAQLEKSRLLSDRFSAERPKGSFSTLEIQRTEQGDSAMYLCASSPPSYEQYFGPGTRLTVT.

The V gene is TRBV28, the J gene TRBJ2-7, with D tentatively TRBD2 (6 bases). V gave up 5 bases and J gave up 0 bases, with 14 bases separating them. The CDR3 is 15 residues long. Germline values: CDR1 MDHEN, CDR2 SYDVKM. The CDR3 bases are TGTGCCAGCAGTGGGCGCGGGGTGGGCTCCTACGAGCAGTACTTC. It specifies CASSGRGVGSYEQYF.

V is TRBV6-1 and J is TRBJ2-1, with 10 positions matching TRBD2. This CDR3 is 16 amino acids long. The germline gives CDR1 MNHNS, CDR2 SASEGT. V dropped 3 bases and J dropped 6; count of bases not matched to a gene: 8. The CDR3 DNA is TGTGCCAGCAGTGAGTGGGCTAGCGGGAGAGGCAATGAGCAGTTCTTC. As protein: CASSEWASGRGNEQFF.

The chain has TRBV6-5 and TRBJ1-1; D call uncertain. Germline V gives CDR1 MNHEY, CDR2 SVGAGI. Trimming removed 0 bases at V and 5 bases at J, with 13 bases between. The CDR3 sequence is 15 residues long. CDR3 amino acids: CASSYSNRGGTEAFF. The CDR3 DNA is TGTGCCAGCAGTTACTCGAACCGGGGAGGAACTGAAGCTTTCTTT.

The rearrangement joins TRBV30 to TRBJ1-4; 7 nucleotides align to TRBD1. V lost 4 bases, J lost 7 bases, and 6 bases stayed unmatched. Germline values: CDR1 GTSNPN, CDR2 SVGIG (reference sequence). The CDR3 length is 13 residues. This CDR3 is CAWTLAGGEKLFF. The CDR3 DNA is TGTGCCTGGACGTTGGCAGGGGGTGAAAAACTGTTTTTT. The full variable domain, with the rest looked up from reference TRBV30 and TRBJ1-4, is SQTIHQWPATLVQPVGSPLSLECTVEGTSNPNLYWYRQAAGRGLQLLFYSVGIGQISSEVPQNLSASRPQDRQFILSSKKLLLSDSGFYLCAWTLAGGEKLFFGSGTQLSVL.

This clone was counted between two and nine times. The V gene is TRBV7-2, the J gene TRBJ2-1, with 7 bases identical to TRBD1. Germline trimming cut 1 base from V and 4 bases from J; bases unmatched to any gene: 4. CDR3 length: 15 amino acids. CDR1 and CDR2 (germline): SGHTA, FQGNSA. CDR3 sequence reads: CASSLEGRGYNEQFF. The CDR3 DNA reads TGTGCCAGCAGCTTAGAGGGCAGGGGGTACAATGAGCAGTTCTTC.

This chain uses TRBV6-5 with TRBJ1-5; D unresolved. Trimming stripped 5 bases from V and 4 bases from J, with 15 bases between. Germline CDR1 MNHEY, CDR2 SVGAGI. The length of the CDR3 is 15 residues. The chain's CDR3 is CASSPRTGKNQPQHF. As DNA, the CDR3 is TGTGCCAGCAGTCCAAGGACGGGGAAAAATCAGCCCCAGCATTTT.

This rearrangement joins TRBV7-2 to TRBJ2-1; D perhaps matches TRBD1 (5 bases). Germline loops: CDR1 SGHTA, CDR2 FQGNSA. V shed 0 bases and J shed 4 bases, with 7 bases lying between them. The CDR3 spans 14 residues. The CDR3 here is CASSLAQGYNEQFF. The CDR3 DNA reads as TGTGCCAGCAGCTTAGCGCAGGGTTACAATGAGCAGTTCTTC.

The V gene is TRBV6-6, the J gene TRBJ2-7, with TRBD2 matching 8 bases. The CDR3 is made up of 16 amino acids. Germline assignment: CDR1 MNHNY and CDR2 SVGAGI (reference sequence). J was trimmed by 0 bases and V by 6 bases; bases with no gene match: 10. The CDR3 sequence: CASSGRLSGSSYEQYF. Here the CDR3 DNA reads TGTGCCAGCAGCGGTAGACTAAGCGGGAGCTCCTACGAGCAGTACTTC.

J is TRBJ2-1 and V is TRBV6-6; 9 bases match TRBD2. The CDR3 has 16 residues. With 6 bases clipped from V and 5 bases from J, the junction kept 11 bases outside the gene matches. Germline assignment: CDR1 MNHNY and CDR2 SVGAGI (reference sequence). CDR3 region: CASSPTGTSPHNEQFF. DNA of the CDR3: TGTGCCAGCAGCCCAACCGGGACTAGCCCTCACAATGAGCAGTTCTTC.

The chain couples TRBV11-2 to TRBJ2-7; 10 bases align to TRBD2. The CDR3 extends over 14 amino acids. Germline V gene lookup returns CDR1 SGHAT and CDR2 FQNNGV. The V and J ends lost 3 bases and 3 bases, in that order; junction bases with no gene match: 2. CDR3 residues: CASSFTSGVYEQYF. In DNA, the CDR3 is TGTGCCAGCAGCTTTACTAGCGGGGTCTACGAGCAGTACTTC.

V and J are TRBV25-1 and TRBJ2-3, with 9 bases aligning to TRBD1. The trim removed 0 bases at V and 5 bases at J, leaving 9 bases unmatched. The CDR3 spans 17 residues. Germline V gives CDR1 MGHDK, CDR2 SYGVNS. CDR3 bases: TGTGCCAGCAGTGAATATATTGGGACAGGGCGTGGAGATACGCAGTATTTT. The encoded protein is CASSEYIGTGRGDTQYF.